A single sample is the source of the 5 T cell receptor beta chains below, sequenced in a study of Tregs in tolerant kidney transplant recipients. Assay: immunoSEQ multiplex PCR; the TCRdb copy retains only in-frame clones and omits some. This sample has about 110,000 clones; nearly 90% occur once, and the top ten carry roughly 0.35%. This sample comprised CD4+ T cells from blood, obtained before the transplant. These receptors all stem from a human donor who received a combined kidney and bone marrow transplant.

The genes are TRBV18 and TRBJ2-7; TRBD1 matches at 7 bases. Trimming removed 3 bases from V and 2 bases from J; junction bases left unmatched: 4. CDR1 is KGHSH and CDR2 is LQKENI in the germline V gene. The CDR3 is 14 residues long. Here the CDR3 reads CASSPGTATYEQYF. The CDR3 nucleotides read TGTGCCAGCTCACCCGGGACAGCAACCTACGAGCAGTACTTC.

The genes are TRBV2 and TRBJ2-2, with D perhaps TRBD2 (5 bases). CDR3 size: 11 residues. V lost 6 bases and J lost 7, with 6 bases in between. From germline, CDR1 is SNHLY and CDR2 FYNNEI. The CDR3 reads CASRGDGELFF. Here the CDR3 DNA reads TGTGCCAGCAGGGGAGACGGGGAGCTGTTTTTT.

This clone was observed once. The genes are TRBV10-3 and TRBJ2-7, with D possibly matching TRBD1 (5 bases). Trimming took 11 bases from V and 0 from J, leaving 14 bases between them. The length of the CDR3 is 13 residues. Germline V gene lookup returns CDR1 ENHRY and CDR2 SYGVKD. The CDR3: CAARRESSYEQYF. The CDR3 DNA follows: TGTGCCGCCCGCAGGGAAAGCTCCTACGAGCAGTACTTC.

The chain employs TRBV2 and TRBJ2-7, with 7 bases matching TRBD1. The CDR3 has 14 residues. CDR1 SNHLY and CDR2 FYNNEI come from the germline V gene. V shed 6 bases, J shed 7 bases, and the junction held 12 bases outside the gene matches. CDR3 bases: TGTGCCAGCAGCATCGGACAGGCTCGTCGGGAGCAGTACTTC. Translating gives CASSIGQARREQYF. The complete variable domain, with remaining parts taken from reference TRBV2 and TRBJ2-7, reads EPEVTQTPSHQVTQMGQEVILRCVPISNHLYFYWYRQILGQKVEFLVSFYNNEISEKSEIFDDQFSVERPDGSNFTLKIRSTKLEDSAMYFCASSIGQARREQYFGPGTRLTVT.

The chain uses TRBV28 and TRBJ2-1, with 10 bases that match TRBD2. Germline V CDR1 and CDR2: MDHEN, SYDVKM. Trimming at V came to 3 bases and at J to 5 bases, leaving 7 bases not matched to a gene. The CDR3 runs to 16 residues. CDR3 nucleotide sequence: TGTGCCAGCAGTTTCCTCGGACTAGCGGCTAACAATGAGCAGTTCTTC. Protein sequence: CASSFLGLAANNEQFF.